This T cell receptor beta chain was observed in a study of T-cell reconstitution after alpha-beta-depleted transplantation in children. A library of TCRbeta sequences, prepared with unique molecular identifiers, was generated. TCRdb itself ran the PCR reads through MiXCR, one entry per CDR3 protein. This repertoire shows roughly 350,000 distinct CDR3 sequences, roughly 16% found once; its top ten account for roughly 40%. Per germline, CDR1 SGHAT and CDR2 FQNNGV. Germline trimming cut 2 bases from V and 1 base from J; bases unmatched to any gene: 6. The CDR3 is 17 amino acids. This clonotype was counted between two and nine times.

The chain uses TRBV11-2 and TRBJ2-5; 11 bases agree with TRBD2. Sample: PBMCs, mostly from graft donor cells, taken 360 days after TCRalphabeta/CD19-depleted stem cell transplant. The source of this sequence is a male patient between 2 and 15 years old who had a stem cell transplant for acute lymphoblastic leukemia, so the T cells may come from the graft donor. The CDR3 here is CASSLLLGLAVQETQYF. Here the CDR3 DNA reads TGTGCCAGCAGCTTACTCCTGGGACTAGCGGTCCAAGAGACCCAGTACTTC.